The 18 T cell receptor beta chains presented below share a single source sample, sequenced in a study of blood T cells in healthy people across ages. The use of a sample-barcoded 5' primer and a J-beta primer mix characterized a second PCR of roughly 6 to 11 cycles. In TCRdb, the 5' RACE reads were re-called with MiXCR into one record per CDR3 protein. The sample lists hundreds of thousands of distinct CDR3 sequences, approximately 40% occurring once. The sequencing input was blood. The receptors come from an elderly man in good health.

This clonotype occurred a few times. In nucleotides, the CDR3 is TGTGCCAGCAGCCACCCTCCTCGGGGCTACGAGCAGTACTTC. Protein: CASSHPPRGYEQYF. V and J are TRBV6-2 or TRBV6-3 and TRBJ2-7; tentatively, D is TRBD2 (5 bases). This CDR3 spans 14 amino acids. Germline V CDR1 and CDR2: MNHEY, SVGEGT. With 6 bases removed from V and 3 bases from J, the gap between germline ends came to 15 bases.

The genes are TRBV4-2 and TRBJ2-4; tentatively, D is TRBD2 (6 bases). The end of the DNA is better explained by TRBJ2-7, so the J call may be wrong. This CDR3 spans 15 amino acids. Looked up from germline, CDR1 is LGHNA and CDR2 is YNFKEQ. The CDR3 nucleotides are TGTGCCAGCAGCGTCGTTTTAGCGGCCTTCTACGAGCAGTACTTC. This gives the protein CASSVVLAAFYEQYF.

This clonotype was detected a few times. The chain couples TRBV14 to TRBJ2-2; 8 bases fit TRBD2. Germline CDR1 reads SGHDN; CDR2 reads FVKESK. This CDR3 has 16 amino acids. Germline trimming cut 2 bases from V and 6 bases from J; bases unmatched to any gene: 8. DNA for the CDR3: TGTGCCAGCAGCCAACGGGGGGGCCTAATGGCCGGGGAGCTGTTTTTT. It codes for CASSQRGGLMAGELFF.

Note on this clonotype: One end of the junction does not line up with germline, which may come from a read error. This rearrangement joins TRBV12-3 or TRBV12-4 to TRBJ2-1; TRBD1 is a possible D gene (6 bases). The CDR3 contains 15 residues. The CDR3 bases are TGTGCCAGCAGTGCCGGGACAATGAGGGACAATGGGCAGTTCTTC. It is translated as CASSAGTMRDNGQFF.

The J gene is TRBJ2-3, the V gene TRBV3-1; 8 bases are shared with TRBD2. Germline V gives CDR1 LGHDT, CDR2 YNNKEL (reference sequence). The CDR3 spans 15 residues. The V and J ends lost 5 bases and 1 base, in that order; junction bases with no gene match: 5. CDR3 sequence: CASSSGGGRTDTQYF. For the CDR3, the DNA is TGTGCCAGCAGCTCCGGGGGGGGCCGCACAGATACGCAGTATTTT.

This clonotype was observed a few times. V and J are TRBV12-3 or TRBV12-4 and TRBJ2-5; 8 bases are shared with TRBD1. This CDR3 is 13 amino acids long. Trimming at V came to 4 bases and at J to 4 bases, leaving 2 bases not matched to a gene. CDR3 coding DNA: TGTGCCAGCAGTTGGACAGGGTTAGAGACCCAGTACTTC. Translating gives CASSWTGLETQYF.

This clonotype was seen only a few times. V usage is TRBV20-1 and J usage is TRBJ1-1; 7 nucleotides match TRBD1. CDR1 and CDR2 (germline): DFQATT, SNEGSKA (reference sequence). Trimming removed 2 bases from V and 5 bases from J; junction bases left unmatched: 8. The CDR3 totals 14 residues. The CDR3 bases are TGCAGTGCTAGAACAGGGGCCGGGTGGACTGAAGCTTTCTTT. Translated: CSARTGAGWTEAFF.

DNA of the CDR3: TGTGCCAGCAGCTACCAAAGCCCTCAAGAGACCCAGTACTTC. This codes for CASSYQSPQETQYF. The chain has TRBV5-4 and TRBJ2-5; no clear D gene. CDR3 length: 14 residues. Per germline, CDR1 SGHNT and CDR2 YYREEE (reference sequence). Trimming shortened V by 3 bases and J by 2 bases, and 11 bases separated the two germline ends. Filled out from reference TRBV5-4 and TRBJ2-5, the complete variable domain reads ETGVTQSPTHLIKTRGQQVTLRCSSQSGHNTVSWYQQALGQGPQFIFQYYREEENGRGNFPPRFSGLQFPNYSSELNVNALELDDSALYLCASSYQSPQETQYFGPGTRLLVL.

Written as DNA, the CDR3 is TGTGCCAGCAGCTTAGTAGACAGAAAGTACTTC. As protein: CASSLVDRKYF. The gene calls are TRBV7-9 and TRBJ2-4; D may be TRBD1 (5 bases). The CDR3 sequence is 11 residues long. Germline V gene sequence: CDR1 SEHNR, CDR2 FQNEAQ (reference sequence). V lost 1 base to trimming and J lost 14 bases, with 9 bases between them.

This clonotype was detected a few times. The chain uses TRBV9 and TRBJ2-3; 9 bases line up with TRBD1. CDR3 length: 14 residues. J was trimmed by 5 bases and V by 4 bases; bases with no gene match: 5. CDR1 is SGDLS and CDR2 is YYNGEE in the germline V gene. The CDR3 loop is CASSIQGQGDTQYF. CDR3 in DNA: TGTGCCAGCAGCATACAGGGACAGGGAGATACGCAGTATTTT.

This clonotype has just a few counts. The chain uses TRBV7-2 and TRBJ2-1; 10 bases align to TRBD2. Looked up from germline, CDR1 is SGHTA and CDR2 is FQGNSA. The CDR3 sequence is 15 residues long. Trimming cost V 4 bases and J 9 bases; bases outside gene matches: 9. The CDR3 is CASSYSSGGAFEQFF. The CDR3 DNA reads TGTGCCAGCAGCTACTCAAGCGGGGGGGCTTTTGAGCAGTTCTTC. Using reference TRBV7-2 and TRBJ2-1 for the parts outside the CDR3, the full variable domain is GAGVSQSPSNKVTEKGKDVELRCDPISGHTALYWYRQSLGQGLEFLIYFQGNSAPDKSGLPSDRFSAERTGGSVSTLTIQRTQQEDSAVYLCASSYSSGGAFEQFFGPGTRLTVL.

This chain joins TRBV2 and TRBJ2-3; possibly TRBD2 for D (5 bases). Germline V gene sequence: CDR1 SNHLY, CDR2 FYNNEI. V lost 5 bases and J 2 bases, leaving 17 bases between the germline ends. The length of the CDR3 is 16 residues. The CDR3 DNA is TGTGCCAGCAGTCAAACTAGTGCCTCTGTCACAGATACGCAGTATTTT. Translating gives CASSQTSASVTDTQYF.

In its sample, this clonotype was seen a few times. The rearrangement joins TRBV9 to TRBJ2-5; TRBD2 aligns across 8 bases. Germline V CDR1 and CDR2: SGDLS, YYNGEE. This CDR3 contains 17 residues. V was pared by 0 bases and J by 2 bases, with 9 bases of the junction left unmatched. CDR3 residues: CASSVAPGLGHQETQYF. The CDR3 region has the DNA TGTGCCAGCAGCGTAGCTCCGGGACTAGGACATCAAGAGACCCAGTACTTC. Using reference TRBV9 and TRBJ2-5 for the parts outside the CDR3, the full variable domain is DSGVTQTPKHLITATGQRVTLRCSPRSGDLSVYWYQQSLDQGLQFLIQYYNGEERAKGNILERFSAQQFPDLHSELNLSSLELGDSALYFCASSVAPGLGHQETQYFGPGTRLLVL.

The CDR3 nucleotides read TGTGCCAGCAGTGCCCCGGGCAGGGGGCAAGAGACCCAGTACTTC. It is translated as CASSAPGRGQETQYF. This sequence joins TRBV27 and TRBJ2-5; 7 nucleotides agree with TRBD1. After removal of 5 bases from V and 2 bases from J, the junction contained 8 bases not matched to a gene. The CDR3 is 15 residues long. Germline CDR1 and CDR2: MNHEY and SMNVEV (reference sequence).

This clonotype is a singleton in its sample. The chain carries TRBV12-3 or TRBV12-4 and TRBJ1-3; D might be TRBD1 (5 bases). V shed 6 bases and J shed 0 bases, with 12 bases lying between them. The CDR3 totals 15 residues. The CDR3 coding sequence is TGTGCCAGCAGGGGCGTGGGGACCTCTGGAAACACCATATATTTT. Residues: CASRGVGTSGNTIYF.

A remark on this clonotype: A read error is possible here, since a much larger clone lies one base away. The chain has TRBV2 and TRBJ2-1; 9 positions agree with TRBD1. The CDR3 sequence is 15 residues long. Germline values: CDR1 SNHLY, CDR2 FYNNEI. CDR3 residues: CASREEQGAYNDQFF. As DNA, the CDR3 is TGTGCCAGCAGGGAAGAACAGGGGGCCTACAATGATCAGTTCTTC.

The V gene is TRBV15, the J gene TRBJ2-5; maybe TRBD2 (6 bases). From germline, CDR1 is LNHNV and CDR2 YYDKDF (reference sequence). V lost 0 bases and J 2 bases, leaving 19 bases between the germline ends. This CDR3 has 18 residues. The CDR3 DNA is TGTGCCACCAGCAGAGATATTTGGGGATCGGGGAGGCAAGAGACCCAGTACTTC. This gives the protein CATSRDIWGSGRQETQYF.

This clonotype was recorded a few times. CDR3: CASSLGTFYNEQFF. The DNA of the CDR3 is TGTGCCAGCAGCTTAGGTACATTTTACAATGAGCAGTTCTTC. This sequence joins TRBV7-4 and TRBJ2-1; no firm D call. V gave up 1 base and J gave up 4 bases, with 8 bases separating them. The germline V gene encodes CDR1 SGHVT and CDR2 SQSDAQ. The CDR3 sequence is 14 residues long.